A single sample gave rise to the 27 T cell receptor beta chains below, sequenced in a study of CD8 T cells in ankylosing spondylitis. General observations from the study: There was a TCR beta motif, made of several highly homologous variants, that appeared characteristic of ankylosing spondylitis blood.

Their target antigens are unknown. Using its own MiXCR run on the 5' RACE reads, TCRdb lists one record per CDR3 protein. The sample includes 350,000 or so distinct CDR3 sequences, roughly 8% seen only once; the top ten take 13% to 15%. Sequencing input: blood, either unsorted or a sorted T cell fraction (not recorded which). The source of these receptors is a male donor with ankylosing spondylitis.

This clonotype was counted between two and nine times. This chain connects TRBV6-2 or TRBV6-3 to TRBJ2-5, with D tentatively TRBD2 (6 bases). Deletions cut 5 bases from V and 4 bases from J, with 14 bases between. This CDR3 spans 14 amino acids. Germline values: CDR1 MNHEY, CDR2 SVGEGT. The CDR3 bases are TGTGCCAGCAGTGGGGACTCCTGGGGAGAGACCCAGTACTTC. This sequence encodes CASSGDSWGETQYF.

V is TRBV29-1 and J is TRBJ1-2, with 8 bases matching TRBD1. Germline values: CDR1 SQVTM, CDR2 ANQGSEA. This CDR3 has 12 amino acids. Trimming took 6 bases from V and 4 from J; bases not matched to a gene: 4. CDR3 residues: CSVDRVSYGYTF. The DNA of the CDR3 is TGCAGCGTGGACAGGGTTAGCTATGGCTACACCTTC. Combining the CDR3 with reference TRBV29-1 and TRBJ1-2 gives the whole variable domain SAVISQKPSRDICQRGTSLTIQCQVDSQVTMMFWYRQQPGQSLTLIATANQGSEATYESGFVIDKFPISRPNLTFSTLTVSNMSPEDSSIYLCSVDRVSYGYTFGSGTRLTVV.

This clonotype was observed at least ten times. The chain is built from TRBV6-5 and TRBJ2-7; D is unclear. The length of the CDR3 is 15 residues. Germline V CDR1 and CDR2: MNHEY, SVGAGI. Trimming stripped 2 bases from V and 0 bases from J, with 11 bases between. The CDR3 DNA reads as TGTGCCAGCAGTTACGATTTGGAGAGCTCCTACGAGCAGTACTTC. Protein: CASSYDLESSYEQYF.

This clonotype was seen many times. The CDR3 coding sequence is TGTGCCAGCAGTTACCGCTACGAGCAGTACTTC. Amino acids: CASSYRYEQYF. The chain is built from TRBV12-3 or TRBV12-4 and TRBJ2-7, with no clear D. Trimming removed 4 bases at V and 3 bases at J, with 4 bases between. The CDR3 has 11 amino acids.

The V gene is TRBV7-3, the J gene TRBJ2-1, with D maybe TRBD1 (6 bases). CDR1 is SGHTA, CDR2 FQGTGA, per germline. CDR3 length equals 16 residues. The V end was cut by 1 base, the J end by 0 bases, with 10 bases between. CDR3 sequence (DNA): TGTGCCAGCAGCTTAATCCCAGGGGCCTCCTACAATGAGCAGTTCTTC. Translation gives CASSLIPGASYNEQFF.

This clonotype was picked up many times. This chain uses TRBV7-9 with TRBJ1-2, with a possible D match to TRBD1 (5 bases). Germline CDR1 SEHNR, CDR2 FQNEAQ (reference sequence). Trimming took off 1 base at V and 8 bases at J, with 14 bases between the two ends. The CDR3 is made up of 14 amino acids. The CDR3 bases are TGTGCCAGCAGCTTAGTAGGGACTCCCCGGGGCTACACCTTC. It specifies CASSLVGTPRGYTF.

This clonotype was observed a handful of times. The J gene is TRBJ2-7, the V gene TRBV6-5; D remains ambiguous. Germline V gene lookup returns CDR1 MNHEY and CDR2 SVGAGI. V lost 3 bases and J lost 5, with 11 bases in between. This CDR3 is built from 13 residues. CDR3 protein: CASSYNRRNEQYF. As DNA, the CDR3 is TGTGCCAGCAGTTATAACCGTAGGAACGAGCAGTACTTC.

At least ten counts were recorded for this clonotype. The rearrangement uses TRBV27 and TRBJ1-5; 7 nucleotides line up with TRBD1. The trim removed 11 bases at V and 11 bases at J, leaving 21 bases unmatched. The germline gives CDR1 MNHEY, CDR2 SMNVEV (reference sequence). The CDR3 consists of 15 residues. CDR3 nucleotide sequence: TGTGCCGGACAGACAGGGACAGTGGGGGATGGAGCCCAGCATTTT. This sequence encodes CAGQTGTVGDGAQHF.

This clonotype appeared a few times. CDR3 coding DNA: TGTGCCACCAATCGGGGAGGCGATACGCAGTATTTT. Its translation is CATNRGGDTQYF. The V and J genes are TRBV24-1 and TRBJ2-3, with a weak D call TRBD2 (6 bases). V lost 8 bases and J 6 bases, leaving 11 bases between the germline ends. This CDR3 is 12 amino acids long. The germline V gene encodes CDR1 KGHDR and CDR2 SFDVKD.

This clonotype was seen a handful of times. The DNA for the CDR3 is TGTGCCAGCAGCTTAGCCGTAATCTACAGGGGCCGGGATACGCAGTATTTT. This gives the protein CASSLAVIYRGRDTQYF. This chain links TRBV7-8 with TRBJ2-3; 7 bases are shared with TRBD1. This CDR3 is 17 amino acids long. The ends lost 0 bases at V and 6 bases at J; junction bases unmatched: 12. Germline CDR1 and CDR2: SGHVS and FQNEAQ.

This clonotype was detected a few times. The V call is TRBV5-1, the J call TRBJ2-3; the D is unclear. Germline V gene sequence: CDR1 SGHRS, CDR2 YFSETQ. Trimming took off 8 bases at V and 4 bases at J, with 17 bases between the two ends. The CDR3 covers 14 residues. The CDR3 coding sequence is TGCGCCAGTGGTGAGGACGGCTGGGCAGATACGCAGTATTTT. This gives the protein CASGEDGWADTQYF.

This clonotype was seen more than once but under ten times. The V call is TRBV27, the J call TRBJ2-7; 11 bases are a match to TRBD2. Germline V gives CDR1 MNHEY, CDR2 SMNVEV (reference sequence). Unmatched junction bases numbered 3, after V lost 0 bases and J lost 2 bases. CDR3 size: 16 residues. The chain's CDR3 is CASSLSPGLAAYEQYF. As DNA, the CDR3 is TGTGCCAGCAGTTTATCCCCGGGACTAGCGGCCTACGAGCAGTACTTC.

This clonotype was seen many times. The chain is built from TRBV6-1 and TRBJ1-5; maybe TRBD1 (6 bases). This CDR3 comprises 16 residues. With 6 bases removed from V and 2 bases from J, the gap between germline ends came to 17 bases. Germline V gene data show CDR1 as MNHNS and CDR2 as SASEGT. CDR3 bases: TGTGCCAGCAGGGCTTTACAGGGTCTGGGCAATCAGCCCCAGCATTTT. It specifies CASRALQGLGNQPQHF.

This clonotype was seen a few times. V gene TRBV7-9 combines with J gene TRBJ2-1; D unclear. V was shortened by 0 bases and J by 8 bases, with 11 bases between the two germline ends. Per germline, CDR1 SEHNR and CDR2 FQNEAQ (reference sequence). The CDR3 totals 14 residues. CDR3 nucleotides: TGTGCCAGCAGCTTAGCTCCGGACGTTCATGAGCAGTTCTTC. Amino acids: CASSLAPDVHEQFF. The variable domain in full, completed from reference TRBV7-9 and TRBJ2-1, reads DTGVSQNPRHKITKRGQNVTFRCDPISEHNRLYWYRQTLGQGPEFLTYFQNEAQLEKSRLLSDRFSAERPKGSFSTLEIQRTEQGDSAMYLCASSLAPDVHEQFFGPGTRLTVL.

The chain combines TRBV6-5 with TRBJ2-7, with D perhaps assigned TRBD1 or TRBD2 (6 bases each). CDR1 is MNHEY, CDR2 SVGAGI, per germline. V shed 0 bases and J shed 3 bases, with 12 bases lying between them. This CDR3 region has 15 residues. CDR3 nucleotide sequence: TGTGCCAGCAGTTACTCGTGGGGGGCCCACTACGAGCAGTACTTC. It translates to CASSYSWGAHYEQYF.

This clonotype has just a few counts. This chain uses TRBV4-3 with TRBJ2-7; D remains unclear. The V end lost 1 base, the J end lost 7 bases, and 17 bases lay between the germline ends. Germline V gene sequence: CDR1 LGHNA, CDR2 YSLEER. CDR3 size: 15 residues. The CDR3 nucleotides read TGCGCCAGCAGCCAAGTATCTCAGGACCGTCGGGAGCAGTACTTC. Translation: CASSQVSQDRREQYF.

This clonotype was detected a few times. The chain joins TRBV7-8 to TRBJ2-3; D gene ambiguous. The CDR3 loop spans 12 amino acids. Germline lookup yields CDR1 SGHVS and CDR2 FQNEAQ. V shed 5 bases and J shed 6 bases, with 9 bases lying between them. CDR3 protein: CASSPTWDTQYF. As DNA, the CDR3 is TGTGCCAGCAGCCCAACGTGGGATACGCAGTATTTT.

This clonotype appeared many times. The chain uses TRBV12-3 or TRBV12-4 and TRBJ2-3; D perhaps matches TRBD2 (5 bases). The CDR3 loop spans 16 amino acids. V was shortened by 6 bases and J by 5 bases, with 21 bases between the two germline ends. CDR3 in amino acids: CASSPGAANGGDTQYF. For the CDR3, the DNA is TGTGCCAGCAGCCCCGGAGCGGCGAACGGCGGAGATACGCAGTATTTT.

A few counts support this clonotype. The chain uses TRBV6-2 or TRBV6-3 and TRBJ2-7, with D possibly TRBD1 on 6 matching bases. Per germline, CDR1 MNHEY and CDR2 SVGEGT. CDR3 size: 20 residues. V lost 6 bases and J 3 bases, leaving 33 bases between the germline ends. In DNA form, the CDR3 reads TGTGCCAGCAGCCATTACCGTCGACCCGTCGGGTTTTCGACAGGCTACGAGCAGTACTTC. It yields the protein CASSHYRRPVGFSTGYEQYF.

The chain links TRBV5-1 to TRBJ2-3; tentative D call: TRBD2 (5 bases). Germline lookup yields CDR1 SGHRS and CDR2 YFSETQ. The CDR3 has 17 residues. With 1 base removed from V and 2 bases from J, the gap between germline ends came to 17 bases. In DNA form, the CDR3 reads TGCGCCAGCAGCTTGAGGTTGGGGAGCAGATACACAGATACGCAGTATTTT. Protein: CASSLRLGSRYTDTQYF. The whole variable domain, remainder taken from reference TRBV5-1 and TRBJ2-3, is KAGVTQTPRYLIKTRGQQVTLSCSPISGHRSVSWYQQTPGQGLQFLFEYFSETQRNKGNFPGRFSGRQFSNSRSEMNVSTLELGDSALYLCASSLRLGSRYTDTQYFGPGTRLTVL.

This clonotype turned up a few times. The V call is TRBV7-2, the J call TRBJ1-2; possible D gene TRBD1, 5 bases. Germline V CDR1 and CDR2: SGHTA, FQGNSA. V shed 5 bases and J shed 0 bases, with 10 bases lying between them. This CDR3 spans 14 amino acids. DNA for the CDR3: TGTGCCAGCAGCCGGGACGCACCTAACTATGGCTACACCTTC. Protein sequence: CASSRDAPNYGYTF.

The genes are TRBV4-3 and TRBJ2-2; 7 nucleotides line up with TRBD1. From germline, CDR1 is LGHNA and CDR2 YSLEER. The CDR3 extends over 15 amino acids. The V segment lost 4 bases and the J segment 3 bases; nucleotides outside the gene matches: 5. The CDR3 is CASSPGQIYTGELFF. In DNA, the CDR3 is TGCGCCAGCAGCCCGGGACAGATTTACACCGGGGAGCTGTTTTTT.

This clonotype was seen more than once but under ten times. Written as DNA, the CDR3 is TGTGCCAGCAGTTCCGGGACACTCCAAAACTCTGGGGCCAACGTCCTGACTTTC. This gives the protein CASSSGTLQNSGANVLTF. J is TRBJ2-6 and V is TRBV27; a possible D gene is TRBD1 (6 bases). V lost 4 bases to trimming and J lost 0 bases, with 16 bases between them. In germline, CDR1 is MNHEY, CDR2 SMNVEV (reference sequence). The CDR3 totals 18 residues.

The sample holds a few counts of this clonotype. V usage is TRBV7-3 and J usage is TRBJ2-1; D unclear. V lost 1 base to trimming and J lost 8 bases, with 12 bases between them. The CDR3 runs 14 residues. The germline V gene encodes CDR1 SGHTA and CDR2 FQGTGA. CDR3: CASSLNPGGDEQFF. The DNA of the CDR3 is TGTGCCAGCAGCTTAAATCCTGGCGGAGATGAGCAGTTCTTC.

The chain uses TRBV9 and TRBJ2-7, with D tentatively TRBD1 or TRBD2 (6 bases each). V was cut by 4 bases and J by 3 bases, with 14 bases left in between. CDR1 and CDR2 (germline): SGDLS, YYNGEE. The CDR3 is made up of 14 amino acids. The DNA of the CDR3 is TGTGCCAGCAGCTTGCGGGACACTAACTACGAGCAGTACTTC. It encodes CASSLRDTNYEQYF. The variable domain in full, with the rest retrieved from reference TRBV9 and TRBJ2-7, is DSGVTQTPKHLITATGQRVTLRCSPRSGDLSVYWYQQSLDQGLQFLIQYYNGEERAKGNILERFSAQQFPDLHSELNLSSLELGDSALYFCASSLRDTNYEQYFGPGTRLTVT.

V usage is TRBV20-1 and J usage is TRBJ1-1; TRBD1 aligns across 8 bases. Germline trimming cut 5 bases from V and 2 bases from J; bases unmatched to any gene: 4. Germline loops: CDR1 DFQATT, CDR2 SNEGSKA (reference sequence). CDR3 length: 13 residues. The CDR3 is CSALTGANTEAFF. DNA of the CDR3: TGCAGTGCTTTGACAGGGGCCAACACTGAAGCTTTCTTT.

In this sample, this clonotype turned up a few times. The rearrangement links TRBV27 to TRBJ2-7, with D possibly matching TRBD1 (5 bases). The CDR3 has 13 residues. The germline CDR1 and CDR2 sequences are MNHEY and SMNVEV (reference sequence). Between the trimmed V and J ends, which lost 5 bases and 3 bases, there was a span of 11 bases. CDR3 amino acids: CASSPGSHYEQYF. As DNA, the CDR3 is TGTGCCAGCAGTCCAGGGTCCCACTACGAGCAGTACTTC.